A selection of T cell receptor beta chains follows, all from one sample in a study of beta chain features in type 1 diabetes. Measured with immunoSEQ multiplex PCR; TCRdb has only the in-frame clones, and not every one. Of around 160,000 clones listed, about 50% are singletons. The sequencing sample was made of Tregs from blood. These receptors were obtained from a man aged 18 to 29 in good health. CDR3s include the opening cysteine and the closing phenylalanine or tryptophan. D genes are given only for firm matches. Clone size appears in some rows only: once, few, many, or a class for an expanded clone.

D,V,J,size,CDR3,DNA
-,TRBV5-1,TRBJ1-5,-,CASSLALGGQPQHF,TGCGCCAGCAGCTTGGCCCTCGGAGGCCAGCCCCAGCATTTT
TRBD2,TRBV9,TRBJ2-7,-,CASSVALAGENYEQYF,TGTGCCAGCAGCGTAGCACTAGCGGGAGAGAACTACGAGCAGTACTTC
TRBD2,TRBV5-5,TRBJ2-1,-,CASSLKSLAGGKNEQFF,TGTGCCAGCAGTCTGAAGAGCCTAGCGGGGGGGAAGAATGAGCAGTTCTTC
-,TRBV29-1,TRBJ2-2,-,CSVDGQPNTEELFF,TGCAGCGTTGATGGACAGCCGAACACCGAGGAGCTGTTTTTT
-,TRBV19,TRBJ2-7,-,CASSIDSAGSNEQYF,TGTGCCAGTAGTATAGATTCGGCAGGCTCCAACGAGCAGTACTTC
-,TRBV7-2,TRBJ2-7,few,CASSPPGQQSHEQYF,TGTGCCAGCAGCCCCCCCGGACAGCAATCCCACGAGCAGTACTTC
-,TRBV13,TRBJ2-5,few,CASSVIRWRELQETQYF,TGTGCCAGCAGCGTCATTAGGTGGCGGGAACTCCAAGAGACCCAGTACTTC
-,TRBV9,TRBJ1-4,once,CASSVLGEKLFF,TGTGCCAGCAGCGTACTCGGTGAAAAACTGTTTTTT
-,TRBV5-1,TRBJ2-2,once,CASSLGPGGTGELFF,TGCGCCAGCAGCTTGGGCCCGGGTGGGACCGGGGAGCTGTTTTTT
TRBD1,TRBV9,TRBJ2-5,-,CASSARQGGETQYF,TGTGCCAGCAGCGCACGACAGGGGGGAGAGACCCAGTACTTC
TRBD1,TRBV15,TRBJ2-7,-,CATSRGQDPSYEQYF,TGTGCCACCAGCAGGGGACAGGACCCCTCCTACGAGCAGTACTTC
TRBD2,TRBV15,TRBJ2-1,-,CATSRLAGALYNEQFF,TGTGCCACCAGCAGACTAGCGGGAGCCCTCTACAATGAGCAGTTCTTC
TRBD1,TRBV19,TRBJ1-2,once,CASSRRDRVNYGYTF,TGTGCCAGTAGTAGACGGGACAGGGTTAACTATGGCTACACCTTC
TRBD1,TRBV30,TRBJ1-2,-,CAWDRDGGYTF,TGTGCCTGGGACAGGGACGGGGGCTACACCTTC
TRBD2,TRBV7-8,TRBJ2-1,-,CASSPRTSGVYNEQFF,TGTGCCAGCAGCCCCAGGACTAGCGGGGTATACAATGAGCAGTTCTTC
TRBD1,TRBV11-1,TRBJ2-5,few,CASSPDRATETQYF,TGTGCCAGCAGCCCGGACAGGGCTACGGAGACCCAGTACTTC
TRBD1,TRBV6-1,TRBJ2-4,few,CASSPGQGSKTGYF,TGTGCCAGCAGTCCGGGACAGGGCTCCAAAACCGGCTACTTC
-,TRBV18,TRBJ2-1,-,CASSTLRDEQFF,TGTGCCAGCTCTACACTCCGGGATGAGCAGTTCTTC
TRBD1,TRBV5-1,TRBJ2-1,-,CASTLTGTGLVF,TGCGCCAGCACCCTGACGGGGACAGGGTTGGTCTTC
-,TRBV7-6,TRBJ2-5,-,CASSFSVTQYF,TGTGCCAGCAGCTTTTCGGTGACCCAGTACTTC
TRBD1,TRBV25-1,TRBJ1-3,-,CASSEGRGSGNTIYF,TGTGCCAGCAGTGAAGGCAGGGGGTCTGGAAACACCATATATTTT
TRBD1,TRBV2,TRBJ1-2,-,CASRADRDNGYTF,TGTGCCAGCAGAGCGGACAGGGACAATGGCTACACCTTC
-,TRBV28,TRBJ1-2,-,CASSLWTYGYTF,TGTGCCAGCAGTTTATGGACTTATGGCTACACCTTC
TRBD2,TRBV7-8,TRBJ2-7,-,CASSSVGLASSYEQYF,TGTGCCAGCAGCTCAGTAGGACTAGCGAGCTCCTACGAGCAGTACTTC
TRBD2,TRBV9,TRBJ2-3,-,CASSVATGGADTQYF,TGTGCCAGCAGCGTAGCTACGGGAGGGGCAGATACGCAGTATTTT
TRBD1,TRBV19,TRBJ1-4,-,CASSIRPRDRNEKLFF,TGTGCCAGTAGTATCCGCCCCCGGGACAGGAATGAAAAACTGTTTTTT
-,TRBV11-2,TRBJ1-2,few,CASSSDWGVTYGYTF,TGTGCCAGCAGCTCGGACTGGGGAGTTACCTATGGCTACACCTTC
TRBD2,TRBV19,TRBJ2-1,-,CASRTQRASGSSYNEQFF,TGTGCCAGTAGAACCCAGAGGGCTAGCGGGAGCTCCTACAATGAGCAGTTCTTC
TRBD2,TRBV7-2,TRBJ2-1,-,CASSSGLAGRSEQFF,TGTGCCAGCAGCTCGGGACTAGCGGGTCGGAGTGAGCAGTTCTTC
TRBD1,TRBV12-5,TRBJ2-1,few,CASATVRNRTGYNEQFF,TGTGCTAGTGCCACCGTTCGTAATAGGACAGGATACAATGAGCAGTTCTTC
-,TRBV20-1,TRBJ2-7,-,CSARQEYEQYF,TGCAGTGCCAGACAGGAATACGAGCAGTACTTC
TRBD1,TRBV2,TRBJ1-5,-,CASGRTGGEANQPQHF,TGTGCCAGCGGAAGAACAGGGGGCGAGGCCAATCAGCCCCAGCATTTT
TRBD2,TRBV13,TRBJ2-3,-,CASSLGTSFTDTQYF,TGTGCCAGCAGCTTGGGGACTAGCTTTACAGATACGCAGTATTTT
-,TRBV30,TRBJ2-7,-,CAWSGAGRSTYEQYF,TGTGCCTGGAGTGGGGCAGGGCGATCCACCTACGAGCAGTACTTC
TRBD2,TRBV7-3,TRBJ2-1,-,CASSISGSGYNEQFF,TGTGCCAGCAGCATTAGCGGGTCCGGCTACAATGAGCAGTTCTTC
TRBD1,TRBV9,TRBJ1-1,few,CASSVDWDRGTEAFF,TGTGCCAGCAGCGTAGATTGGGACAGGGGAACTGAAGCTTTCTTT
TRBD1,TRBV29-1,TRBJ1-2,-,CSVDGTGGDYGYTF,TGCAGCGTTGACGGGACAGGGGGTGACTATGGCTACACCTTC
TRBD2,TRBV28,TRBJ2-7,-,CASRAGGSSYEQYF,TGTGCCAGCAGAGCGGGGGGCTCCTCCTACGAGCAGTACTTC
TRBD2,TRBV9,TRBJ2-1,-,CASSAWGTSGSSYNEQFF,TGTGCCAGCAGCGCTTGGGGCACTAGCGGGAGTTCCTACAATGAGCAGTTCTTC
TRBD1,TRBV9,TRBJ1-2,-,CASSVQGVGHYGYTF,TGTGCCAGCAGCGTACAGGGGGTCGGTCACTATGGCTACACCTTC
-,TRBV2,TRBJ1-2,-,CASSPGILGYGYTF,TGTGCCAGCAGTCCCGGGATACTAGGCTATGGCTACACCTTC
TRBD1,TRBV28,TRBJ2-1,few,CASSPHGQGYRNEQFF,TGTGCCAGCAGTCCCCACGGACAGGGGTATAGGAATGAGCAGTTCTTC
-,TRBV5-4,TRBJ1-2,-,CASSLGGLTYGYTF,TGTGCCAGCAGCTTGGGGGGGCTAACCTATGGCTACACCTTC
TRBD1,TRBV7-3,TRBJ1-1,-,CASSSTGAPDTEAFF,TGTGCCAGCAGTTCCACAGGGGCCCCGGACACTGAAGCTTTCTTT
-,TRBV7-9,TRBJ1-1,-,CASSFTGFAFF,TGTGCCAGCAGCTTTACAGGGTTTGCTTTCTTT
TRBD1,TRBV9,TRBJ1-2,-,CASSTAGGLYGYTF,TGTGCCAGCAGCACTGCAGGGGGCCTCTATGGCTACACCTTC
-,TRBV7-2,TRBJ2-1,few,CASSFSSRNEQFF,TGTGCCAGCAGCTTCTCGTCGAGGAATGAGCAGTTCTTC
TRBD1,TRBV7-2,TRBJ1-1,-,CASSLWTGQNTEAFF,TGTGCCAGCAGCCTTTGGACAGGGCAGAACACTGAAGCTTTCTTT
TRBD2,TRBV30,TRBJ2-3,few,CAWSGPGGGEDTQYF,TGTGCCTGGAGCGGCCCGGGGGGGGGCGAGGATACGCAGTATTTT
-,TRBV5-1,TRBJ2-5,-,CASSFEETQYF,TGCGCCAGCAGCTTCGAGGAGACCCAGTACTTC